This TCR beta chain was sequenced in a study of blood T cell repertoires in COVID-19 (dated by TCRdb to 2018 to 2020). Broadly, across the study: Samples covering the acute and convalescent phases of COVID-19 were provided by collaborators in the United States, Italy and Spain. The prospective study material was composed of cDNA or gDNA derived from T cells, B-cell-depleted T cells, or PBMCs. Deeply sampled blood TCRbeta repertoires from subjects exposed to, actively infected with, or recovered from COVID-19 were included in the dataset. The repertoires were released in a freely available public database meant as a resource for research on the immune response to SARS-CoV-2. The samples were drawn from the first 160 participants of the ongoing ImmuneRACE study and from more than 1,000 subjects provided by 6 global collaborators. Nearly every sample came with metadata listing a de-identified subject ID, COVID-19 status, age in years and sex. Where available, HLA class I and class II types were taken from metadata supplied by the sample provider and were not determined by assay-based typing.

TCRbeta CDR3 regions were amplified from genomic DNA using the immunoSEQ Assay, a bias-controlled multiplex PCR. The published analysis was carried out like this. The number of nucleated cells in each sample was estimated from the amplification of reference gene primers within the assay. Sequence reads were collapsed and filtered to measure the absolute abundance of every unique TCRbeta CDR3 rearrangement. For each sample, productive Simpson clonality was calculated as the square root of Simpson's diversity index over productive rearrangements. TCRdb holds this immuneACCESS table with in-frame rearrangements only. Some clones are missing; in checked studies, unresolved V genes explain under half, and the rest has no known cause. V and J calls and clone size are as listed in that table; D and trimming were resolved from the DNA. Counted in this sample were some 25,000 clones; roughly four fifths of them appeared once. The ten largest clones add up to less than 2.5% of the sample.

Trimming removed 10 bases from V and 2 bases from J, leaving 12 bases between the germline ends. From its cysteine to its phenylalanine, the CDR3 spans 13 amino acids. Only CDR3 DNA is held: 39 bases, read in frame from base 1. The germline V gene (reference sequence) gives CDR1 as MNHNY and CDR2 as SVGAGI. Details on this clone: It has no known antigen specificity. No per-base quality is available; no much larger clone lies one base away.

At one collaborating source in Seattle, patients were enrolled during active infection and were followed longitudinally through the course of disease. The collaborating institutions used their own protocols to collect whole blood in K2EDTA tubes. For TCRbeta analysis, collaborator samples were shipped as frozen whole blood, as isolated PBMCs, or as DNA extracted from either sample type. Summary of the overall study and its limitations: Clinical and demographic metadata were provided uncurated, with the amount varying by source and participant.

This clonotype was sampled from a woman in her 70s with COVID-19, enrolled during active disease. The sample taken for sequencing was peripheral blood. The chain employs TRBV6-6 and TRBJ1-5; the best D guess is TRBD1, with 5 bases matching. The DNA is as follows: TGTGCCATCCGGGGGGAGGGCAATCAGCCCCAGCATTTT. This yields the protein CAIRGEGNQPQHF.